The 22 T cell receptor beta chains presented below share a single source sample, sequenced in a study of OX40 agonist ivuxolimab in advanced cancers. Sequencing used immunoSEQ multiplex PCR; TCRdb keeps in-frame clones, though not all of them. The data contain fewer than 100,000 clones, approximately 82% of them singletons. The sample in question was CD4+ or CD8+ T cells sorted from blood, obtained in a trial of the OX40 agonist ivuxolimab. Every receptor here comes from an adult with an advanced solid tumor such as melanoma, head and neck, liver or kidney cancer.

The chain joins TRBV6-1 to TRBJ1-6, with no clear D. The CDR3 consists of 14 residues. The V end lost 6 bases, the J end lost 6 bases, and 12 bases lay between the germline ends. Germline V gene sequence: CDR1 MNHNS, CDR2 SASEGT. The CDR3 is CASRQDLPNSPLHF. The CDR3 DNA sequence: TGTGCCAGCAGGCAGGACCTACCTAATTCACCCCTCCACTTT.

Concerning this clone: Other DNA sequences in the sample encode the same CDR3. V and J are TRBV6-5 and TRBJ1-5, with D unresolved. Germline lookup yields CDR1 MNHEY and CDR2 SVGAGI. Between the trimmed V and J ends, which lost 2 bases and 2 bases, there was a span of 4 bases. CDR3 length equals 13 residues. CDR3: CASSYTRNQPQHF. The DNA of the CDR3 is TGTGCCAGCAGTTACACACGCAATCAGCCCCAGCATTTT.

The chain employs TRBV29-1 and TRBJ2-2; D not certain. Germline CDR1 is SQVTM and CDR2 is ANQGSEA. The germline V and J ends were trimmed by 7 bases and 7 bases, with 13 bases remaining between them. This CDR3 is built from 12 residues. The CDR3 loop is CSGEVNGGELFF. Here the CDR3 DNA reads TGCAGCGGTGAGGTAAACGGCGGGGAGCTGTTTTTT.

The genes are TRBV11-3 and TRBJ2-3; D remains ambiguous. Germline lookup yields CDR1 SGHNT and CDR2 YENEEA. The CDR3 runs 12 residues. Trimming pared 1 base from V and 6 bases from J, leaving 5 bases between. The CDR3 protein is CASSLGSDTQYF. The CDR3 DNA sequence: TGTGCCAGCAGCTTAGGGAGTGATACGCAGTATTTT.

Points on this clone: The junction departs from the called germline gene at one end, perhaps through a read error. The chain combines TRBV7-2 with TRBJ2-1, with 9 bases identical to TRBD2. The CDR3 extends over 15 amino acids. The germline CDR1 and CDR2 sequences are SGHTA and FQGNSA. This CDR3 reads CASSIAGEGYNEQFF. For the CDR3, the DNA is TGTGCCAGCAGCATAGCGGGGGAGGGTTACAATGAGCAGTTCTTC.

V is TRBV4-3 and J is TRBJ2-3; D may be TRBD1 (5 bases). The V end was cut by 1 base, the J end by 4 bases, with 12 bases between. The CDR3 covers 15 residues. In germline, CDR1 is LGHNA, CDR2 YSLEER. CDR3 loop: CASSQVGAGSDTQYF. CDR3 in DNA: TGCGCCAGCAGCCAAGTTGGGGCAGGGTCAGATACGCAGTATTTT.

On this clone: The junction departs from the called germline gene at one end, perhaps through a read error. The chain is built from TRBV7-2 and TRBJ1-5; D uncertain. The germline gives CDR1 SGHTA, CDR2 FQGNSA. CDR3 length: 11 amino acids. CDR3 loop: CASSSNGPSYF. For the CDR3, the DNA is TGTGCCAGCAGCTCGAATGGGCCTTCTTATTTT.

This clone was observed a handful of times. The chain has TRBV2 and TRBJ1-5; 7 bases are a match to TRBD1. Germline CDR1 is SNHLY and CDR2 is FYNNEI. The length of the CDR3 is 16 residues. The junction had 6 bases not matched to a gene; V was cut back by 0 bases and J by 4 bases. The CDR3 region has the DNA TGTGCCAGCAGTGAAGCAGGGACAGTGGCAAATCAGCCCCAGCATTTT. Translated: CASSEAGTVANQPQHF.

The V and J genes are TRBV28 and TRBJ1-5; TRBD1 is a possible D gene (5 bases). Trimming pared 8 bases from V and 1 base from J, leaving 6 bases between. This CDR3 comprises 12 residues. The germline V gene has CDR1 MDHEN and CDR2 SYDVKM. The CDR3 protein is CASGGSNQPQHF. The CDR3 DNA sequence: TGTGCCAGCGGGGGGAGCAATCAGCCCCAGCATTTT. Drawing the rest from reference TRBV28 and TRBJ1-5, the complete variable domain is DVKVTQSSRYLVKRTGEKVFLECVQDMDHENMFWYRQDPGLGLRLIYFSYDVKMKEKGDIPEGYSVSREKKERFSLILESASTNQTSMYLCASGGSNQPQHFGDGTRLSIL.

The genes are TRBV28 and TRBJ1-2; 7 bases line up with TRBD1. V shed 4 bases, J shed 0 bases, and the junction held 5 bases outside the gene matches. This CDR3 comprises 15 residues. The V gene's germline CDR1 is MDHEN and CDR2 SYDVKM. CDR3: CASSYGTESNYGYTF. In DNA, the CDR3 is TGTGCCAGCAGTTACGGGACAGAATCTAACTATGGCTACACCTTC.

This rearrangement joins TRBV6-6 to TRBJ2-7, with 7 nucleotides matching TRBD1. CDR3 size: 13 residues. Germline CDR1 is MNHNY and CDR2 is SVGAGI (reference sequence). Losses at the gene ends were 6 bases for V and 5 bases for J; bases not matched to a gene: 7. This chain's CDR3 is CASRPQGSDEQYF. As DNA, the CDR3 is TGTGCCAGCAGACCACAGGGGAGCGACGAGCAGTACTTC.

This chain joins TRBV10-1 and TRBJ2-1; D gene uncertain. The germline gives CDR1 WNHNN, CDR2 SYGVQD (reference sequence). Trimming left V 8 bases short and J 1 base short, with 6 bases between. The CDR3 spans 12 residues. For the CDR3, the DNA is TGCGCCAGCGGGATTTCCTACAATGAGCAGTTCTTC. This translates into CASGISYNEQFF.

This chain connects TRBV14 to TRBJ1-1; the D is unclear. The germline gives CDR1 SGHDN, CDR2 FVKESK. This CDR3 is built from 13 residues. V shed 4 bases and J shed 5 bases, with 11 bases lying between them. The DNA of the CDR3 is TGTGCCAGCAGCCCAATGCTGAGGACTGAAGCTTTCTTT. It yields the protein CASSPMLRTEAFF.

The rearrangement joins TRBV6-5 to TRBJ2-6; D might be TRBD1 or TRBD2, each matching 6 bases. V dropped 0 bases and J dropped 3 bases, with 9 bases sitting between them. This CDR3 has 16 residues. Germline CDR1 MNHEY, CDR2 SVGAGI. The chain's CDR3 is CASSYSEGGGANVLTF. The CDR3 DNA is TGTGCCAGCAGTTACTCGGAGGGGGGTGGGGCCAACGTCCTGACTTTC.

CDR3: CASSESGSFYGYTF. The CDR3 DNA reads as TGTGCCAGCAGTGAATCAGGCAGCTTCTATGGCTACACCTTC. The V gene is TRBV6-1, the J gene TRBJ1-2; D remains unclear. V dropped 2 bases and J dropped 4 bases, with 11 bases sitting between them. Germline V gene data show CDR1 as MNHNS and CDR2 as SASEGT. The CDR3 contains 14 residues.

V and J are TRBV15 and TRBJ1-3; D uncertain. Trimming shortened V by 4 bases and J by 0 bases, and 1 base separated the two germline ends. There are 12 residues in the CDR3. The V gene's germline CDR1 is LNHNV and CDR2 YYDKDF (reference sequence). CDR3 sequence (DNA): TGTGCCACCAGCAACTCTGGAAACACCATATATTTT. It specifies CATSNSGNTIYF.

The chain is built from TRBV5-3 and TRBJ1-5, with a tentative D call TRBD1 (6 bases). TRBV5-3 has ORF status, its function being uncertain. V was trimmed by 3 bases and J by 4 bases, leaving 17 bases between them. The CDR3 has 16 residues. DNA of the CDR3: TGTGCCAGAAGCTCCCCGGGAGGGGGTTCAAATCAGCCCCAGCATTTT. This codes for CARSSPGGGSNQPQHF.

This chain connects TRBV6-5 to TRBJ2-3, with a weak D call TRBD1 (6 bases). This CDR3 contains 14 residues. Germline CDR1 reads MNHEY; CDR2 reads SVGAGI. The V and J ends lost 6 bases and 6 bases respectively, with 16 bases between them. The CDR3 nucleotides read TGTGCCAGCAGGGAAGGGCAGGGGTGGGATACGCAGTATTTT. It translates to CASREGQGWDTQYF.

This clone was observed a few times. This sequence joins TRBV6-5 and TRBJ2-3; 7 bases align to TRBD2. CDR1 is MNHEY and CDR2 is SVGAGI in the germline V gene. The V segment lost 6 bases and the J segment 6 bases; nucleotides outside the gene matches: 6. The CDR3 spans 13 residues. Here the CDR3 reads CASSPGSGDTQYF. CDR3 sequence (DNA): TGTGCCAGCAGCCCGGGTAGCGGGGATACGCAGTATTTT.

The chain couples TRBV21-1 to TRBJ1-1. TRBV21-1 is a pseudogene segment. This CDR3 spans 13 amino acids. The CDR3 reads CASSKGENTEAFF. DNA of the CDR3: TGTGCCAGCAGCAAAGGGGAGAACACTGAAGCTTTCTTT.

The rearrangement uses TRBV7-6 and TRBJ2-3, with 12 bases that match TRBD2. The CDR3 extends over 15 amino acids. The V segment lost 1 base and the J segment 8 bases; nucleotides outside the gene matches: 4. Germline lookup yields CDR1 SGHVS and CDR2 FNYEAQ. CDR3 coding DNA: TGTGCCAGCAGCTTAGGACTAGCGGGGGAGGGTACGCAGTATTTT. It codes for CASSLGLAGEGTQYF.

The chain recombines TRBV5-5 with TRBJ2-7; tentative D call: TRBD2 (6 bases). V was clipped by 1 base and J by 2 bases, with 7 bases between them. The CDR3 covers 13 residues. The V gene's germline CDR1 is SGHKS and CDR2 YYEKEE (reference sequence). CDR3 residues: CASSLWEAYEQYF. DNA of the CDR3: TGTGCCAGCAGCTTGTGGGAGGCCTACGAGCAGTACTTC.